These T cell receptor beta chains were read from a single sample in a study of T cell changes during pregnancy in multiple sclerosis. The protocol was immunoSEQ multiplex PCR, while the TCRdb copy is restricted to in-frame clones and leaves out a portion. The sample contains about 49,000 clones, about 90% of which appear only once. The sample consisted of peripheral blood, taken after pregnancy. The receptors come from a female donor in good health, enrolled as a control in a pregnancy study. CDR3s include the opening cysteine and the closing phenylalanine or tryptophan. D genes are given only for firm matches. For some rows the clone size is stated as once, few or many, or as a class when expanded; others skip it.

cdr3_length: 17; d_call: TRBD2; j_call: TRBJ2-3; clone_size: NA; v_call: TRBV19; cdr3_aa: CASSVGLAGSSTDTQYF; cdr3_nt: TGTGCCAGTAGTGTGGGACTAGCGGGATCTAGCACAGATACGCAGTATTTT
cdr3_length: 15; d_call: NA; j_call: TRBJ2-3; clone_size: NA; v_call: TRBV29-1; cdr3_aa: CSVEKGATATDTQYF; cdr3_nt: TGCAGCGTTGAAAAAGGGGCAACGGCGACAGATACGCAGTATTTT
cdr3_length: 17; d_call: TRBD2; j_call: TRBJ2-3; clone_size: NA; v_call: TRBV6-1; cdr3_aa: CASSEGGLAGVADTQYF; cdr3_nt: TGTGCCAGCAGTGAAGGCGGACTAGCGGGAGTGGCAGATACGCAGTATTTT
cdr3_length: 13; d_call: NA; j_call: TRBJ1-1; clone_size: NA; v_call: TRBV5-1; cdr3_aa: CASSLDRWSEAFF; cdr3_nt: TGCGCCAGCAGCTTGGATCGGTGGAGTGAAGCTTTCTTT
cdr3_length: 15; d_call: TRBD1; j_call: TRBJ2-5; clone_size: NA; v_call: TRBV7-3; cdr3_aa: CASSINRGPGETQYF; cdr3_nt: TGTGCCAGCAGCATCAACAGGGGCCCGGGAGAGACCCAGTACTTC
cdr3_length: 14; d_call: TRBD1; j_call: TRBJ1-1; clone_size: NA; v_call: TRBV23-1; cdr3_aa: CASKGQYLNTEAFF; cdr3_nt: TGCGCCAGCAAGGGACAGTATCTGAACACTGAAGCTTTCTTT
cdr3_length: 14; d_call: NA; j_call: TRBJ1-5; clone_size: NA; v_call: TRBV19; cdr3_aa: CASSIGGIDQPQHF; cdr3_nt: TGTGCCAGTAGTATCGGAGGGATTGATCAGCCCCAGCATTTT
cdr3_length: 14; d_call: NA; j_call: TRBJ2-7; clone_size: NA; v_call: TRBV7-7; cdr3_aa: CASSLEQGPYEQYF; cdr3_nt: TGTGCTAGCAGCTTGGAGCAGGGGCCCTACGAGCAGTACTTC
cdr3_length: 15; d_call: TRBD2; j_call: TRBJ2-1; clone_size: NA; v_call: TRBV6-5; cdr3_aa: CASSQGTSGRNEQFF; cdr3_nt: TGTGCCAGCAGTCAAGGGACTAGCGGGAGAAATGAGCAGTTCTTC
cdr3_length: 14; d_call: TRBD1; j_call: TRBJ1-3; clone_size: NA; v_call: TRBV9; cdr3_aa: CASSVEGARNTIYF; cdr3_nt: TGTGCCAGCAGCGTAGAGGGGGCTCGAAACACCATATATTTT
cdr3_length: 14; d_call: NA; j_call: TRBJ1-1; clone_size: NA; v_call: TRBV19; cdr3_aa: CASSIDSTNTEAFF; cdr3_nt: TGTGCCAGTAGTATTGACAGTACCAACACTGAAGCTTTCTTT
cdr3_length: 12; d_call: TRBD1; j_call: TRBJ1-5; clone_size: NA; v_call: TRBV30; cdr3_aa: CAWTLCSGQGVF; cdr3_nt: TGTGCCTGGACCTTATGCTCGGGTCAGGGGGTTTTT
cdr3_length: 14; d_call: NA; j_call: TRBJ1-4; clone_size: NA; v_call: TRBV15; cdr3_aa: CATEEPGLGEKLFF; cdr3_nt: TGTGCCACCGAGGAACCCGGGTTGGGTGAAAAACTGTTTTTT
cdr3_length: 15; d_call: NA; j_call: TRBJ1-2; clone_size: NA; v_call: TRBV4-3; cdr3_aa: CASSQVQGPRNGYTF; cdr3_nt: TGCGCCAGCAGCCAAGTGCAGGGGCCGAGGAATGGCTACACCTTC
cdr3_length: 17; d_call: NA; j_call: TRBJ2-1; clone_size: NA; v_call: TRBV4-1; cdr3_aa: CASSQDGGGLGDNEQFF; cdr3_nt: TGCGCCAGCAGCCAAGATGGGGGCGGGCTAGGAGACAATGAGCAGTTCTTC
cdr3_length: 13; d_call: NA; j_call: TRBJ1-2; clone_size: once; v_call: TRBV6-6; cdr3_aa: CASRTTANYGYTF; cdr3_nt: TGTGCCAGCAGGACGACAGCTAACTATGGCTACACCTTC
cdr3_length: 16; d_call: NA; j_call: TRBJ2-2; clone_size: NA; v_call: TRBV28; cdr3_aa: CASSPRTGGSAGELFF; cdr3_nt: TGTGCCAGCAGCCCCCGAACCGGGGGAAGCGCCGGGGAGCTGTTTTTT
cdr3_length: 15; d_call: TRBD1; j_call: TRBJ1-2; clone_size: NA; v_call: TRBV5-1; cdr3_aa: CASSWGQGNGYGYTF; cdr3_nt: TGCGCCAGCAGCTGGGGACAGGGAAATGGCTATGGCTACACCTTC
cdr3_length: 17; d_call: NA; j_call: TRBJ2-5; clone_size: few; v_call: TRBV19; cdr3_aa: CASSIGGQARGQETQYF; cdr3_nt: TGTGCCAGTAGTATAGGGGGGCAGGCAAGGGGTCAAGAGACCCAGTACTTC
cdr3_length: 14; d_call: NA; j_call: TRBJ2-2; clone_size: NA; v_call: TRBV19; cdr3_aa: CASSITANTGELFF; cdr3_nt: TGTGCCAGTAGTATCACAGCGAACACCGGGGAGCTGTTTTTT
cdr3_length: 16; d_call: TRBD2; j_call: TRBJ2-1; clone_size: NA; v_call: TRBV7-3; cdr3_aa: CASSTIAGGPGNEQFF; cdr3_nt: TGTGCCAGCAGCACCATAGCGGGAGGGCCGGGTAATGAGCAGTTCTTC
cdr3_length: 13; d_call: TRBD2; j_call: TRBJ2-5; clone_size: NA; v_call: TRBV29-1; cdr3_aa: CSTGGGTGETQYF; cdr3_nt: TGCAGCACCGGGGGGGGTACAGGAGAGACCCAGTACTTC
cdr3_length: 11; d_call: TRBD2; j_call: TRBJ2-7; clone_size: NA; v_call: TRBV2; cdr3_aa: CASGTTYEQYF; cdr3_nt: TGTGCCAGTGGGACTACCTACGAGCAGTACTTC
cdr3_length: 13; d_call: NA; j_call: TRBJ2-3; clone_size: NA; v_call: TRBV2; cdr3_aa: CASSEATRGTQYF; cdr3_nt: TGTGCCAGCAGTGAAGCTACCCGGGGGACGCAGTATTTT
cdr3_length: 16; d_call: NA; j_call: TRBJ2-5; clone_size: NA; v_call: TRBV7-9; cdr3_aa: CASSPTGSEDRQTQYF; cdr3_nt: TGTGCCAGCAGCCCAACCGGCTCGGAGGATAGACAGACCCAGTACTTC
cdr3_length: 18; d_call: TRBD1; j_call: TRBJ2-7; clone_size: NA; v_call: TRBV18; cdr3_aa: CASSLNPWDRGQYYEQYF; cdr3_nt: TGTGCCAGCTCACTCAACCCTTGGGACAGGGGGCAATATTACGAGCAGTACTTC
cdr3_length: 15; d_call: TRBD1; j_call: TRBJ1-6; clone_size: NA; v_call: TRBV2; cdr3_aa: CASSVTGGLISPLHF; cdr3_nt: TGTGCCAGCAGTGTGACAGGGGGATTAATTTCACCCCTCCACTTT
cdr3_length: 15; d_call: TRBD1; j_call: TRBJ1-5; clone_size: NA; v_call: TRBV30; cdr3_aa: CAWSVGAGGGQPQHF; cdr3_nt: TGTGCCTGGAGTGTAGGGGCAGGGGGAGGACAGCCCCAGCATTTT
cdr3_length: 13; d_call: NA; j_call: TRBJ1-1; clone_size: NA; v_call: TRBV30; cdr3_aa: CAWRSGEGAEAFF; cdr3_nt: TGTGCCTGGCGGAGCGGGGAGGGGGCTGAAGCTTTCTTT
cdr3_length: 15; d_call: NA; j_call: TRBJ2-7; clone_size: NA; v_call: TRBV4-1; cdr3_aa: CASTYQLTGNYEQYF; cdr3_nt: TGCGCCAGCACCTATCAGCTTACAGGCAACTACGAGCAGTACTTC
cdr3_length: 16; d_call: NA; j_call: TRBJ2-7; clone_size: NA; v_call: TRBV7-2; cdr3_aa: CASSSLDSGRSYEQYF; cdr3_nt: TGTGCCAGCAGCTCCCTTGATAGCGGAAGGTCCTACGAGCAGTACTTC
cdr3_length: 16; d_call: TRBD2; j_call: TRBJ2-1; clone_size: NA; v_call: TRBV27; cdr3_aa: CASSPAGTTSYNEQFF; cdr3_nt: TGTGCCAGCAGTCCAGCCGGGACTACCTCCTACAATGAGCAGTTCTTC
cdr3_length: 13; d_call: NA; j_call: TRBJ1-2; clone_size: NA; v_call: TRBV9; cdr3_aa: CASSAAGPDGYTF; cdr3_nt: TGTGCCAGCAGCGCAGCGGGCCCCGATGGCTACACCTTC
cdr3_length: 16; d_call: TRBD1; j_call: TRBJ1-5; clone_size: NA; v_call: TRBV28; cdr3_aa: CASRPPAGGRNQPQHF; cdr3_nt: TGTGCCAGCAGGCCGCCAGCAGGGGGTCGCAATCAGCCCCAGCATTTT
cdr3_length: 17; d_call: TRBD2; j_call: TRBJ2-3; clone_size: NA; v_call: TRBV4-3; cdr3_aa: CASSHRTSSGGTDTQYF; cdr3_nt: TGCGCCAGCAGCCACAGGACATCTAGCGGGGGCACAGATACGCAGTATTTT
cdr3_length: 15; d_call: NA; j_call: TRBJ1-5; clone_size: once; v_call: TRBV6-5; cdr3_aa: CASRLKGVSNQPQHF; cdr3_nt: TGTGCCAGCAGGCTAAAAGGGGTGAGCAATCAGCCCCAGCATTTT
cdr3_length: 11; d_call: NA; j_call: TRBJ1-2; clone_size: NA; v_call: TRBV29-1; cdr3_aa: CSVVGLGGYTF; cdr3_nt: TGCAGCGTTGTGGGGCTAGGGGGCTACACCTTC
cdr3_length: 13; d_call: TRBD1; j_call: TRBJ2-5; clone_size: medium-sized; v_call: TRBV7-9; cdr3_aa: CAGDRAIQETQYF; cdr3_nt: TGTGCCGGAGACAGGGCCATCCAAGAGACCCAGTACTTC
cdr3_length: 18; d_call: TRBD2; j_call: TRBJ2-2; clone_size: NA; v_call: TRBV6-4; cdr3_aa: CASSDSGEVAGNTGELFF; cdr3_nt: TGTGCCAGCAGTGACTCAGGAGAGGTAGCGGGAAACACCGGGGAGCTGTTTTTT
cdr3_length: 16; d_call: TRBD2; j_call: TRBJ2-7; clone_size: NA; v_call: TRBV4-1; cdr3_aa: CASSQVMTSGTSEQYF; cdr3_nt: TGCGCCAGCAGCCAAGTTATGACTAGCGGAACCAGCGAGCAGTACTTC
cdr3_length: 16; d_call: TRBD1; j_call: TRBJ2-7; clone_size: NA; v_call: TRBV27; cdr3_aa: CASSSFPRDSAYEQYF; cdr3_nt: TGTGCCAGCAGTTCCTTCCCCCGGGACAGTGCCTACGAGCAGTACTTC
cdr3_length: 16; d_call: NA; j_call: TRBJ2-1; clone_size: NA; v_call: TRBV28; cdr3_aa: CASRPTGRTAYNEQFF; cdr3_nt: TGTGCCAGCAGGCCTACCGGAAGGACAGCCTACAATGAGCAGTTCTTC
cdr3_length: 15; d_call: NA; j_call: TRBJ1-6; clone_size: NA; v_call: TRBV5-1; cdr3_aa: CASSPGVPGLEPLHF; cdr3_nt: TGCGCCAGCAGCCCAGGGGTGCCAGGACTAGAACCCCTCCACTTT
cdr3_length: 15; d_call: NA; j_call: TRBJ2-3; clone_size: NA; v_call: TRBV5-4; cdr3_aa: CASSKQGAHLDTQYF; cdr3_nt: TGTGCCAGCAGCAAACAGGGTGCCCATCTGGATACGCAGTATTTT
cdr3_length: 12; d_call: NA; j_call: TRBJ1-5; clone_size: NA; v_call: TRBV28; cdr3_aa: CASSLLNQPQHF; cdr3_nt: TGTGCCAGCAGTCTTCTTAATCAGCCCCAGCATTTT
cdr3_length: 17; d_call: TRBD1; j_call: TRBJ1-1; clone_size: NA; v_call: TRBV29-1; cdr3_aa: CSVDIVGQSVGNTEAFF; cdr3_nt: TGCAGCGTTGATATCGTGGGACAGTCAGTGGGGAACACTGAAGCTTTCTTT
cdr3_length: 14; d_call: NA; j_call: TRBJ2-5; clone_size: NA; v_call: TRBV30; cdr3_aa: CAWSVGGSGETQYF; cdr3_nt: TGTGCCTGGAGTGTGGGGGGATCGGGAGAGACCCAGTACTTC
cdr3_length: 16; d_call: NA; j_call: TRBJ2-3; clone_size: NA; v_call: TRBV9; cdr3_aa: CASSPGQRDTTDTQYF; cdr3_nt: TGTGCCAGCAGCCCAGGACAGCGGGACACGACAGATACGCAGTATTTT
cdr3_length: 13; d_call: NA; j_call: TRBJ2-2; clone_size: NA; v_call: TRBV30; cdr3_aa: CAWSRTDTGELFF; cdr3_nt: TGTGCCTGGAGCCGGACTGACACCGGGGAGCTGTTTTTT
cdr3_length: 15; d_call: NA; j_call: TRBJ2-5; clone_size: NA; v_call: TRBV5-4; cdr3_aa: CASSSQGSFQETQYF; cdr3_nt: TGTGCCAGCAGCTCTCAGGGGTCCTTCCAAGAGACCCAGTACTTC
cdr3_length: 14; d_call: NA; j_call: TRBJ1-2; clone_size: NA; v_call: TRBV19; cdr3_aa: CAVYGGSSNYGYTF; cdr3_nt: TGTGCCGTATATGGGGGGTCCTCTAACTATGGCTACACCTTC